Sequencing of this TCR delta chain was carried out in a study of gamma-delta T cells after stem cell transplantation. Comment on this clone: The protein that TCRdb holds for this DNA derives from a much larger clone and differs from the translated DNA at residue 9, which likely indicates a read error; the protein shown here is translated from the DNA.

TCRdb re-called the RT-PCR reads through CATT. The sample consists of thousands of delta-chain clones, more than 1% of them appearing once. The source is a human donor. It is not recorded whose cells these are; they may come from a transplant donor. The sample was gamma-delta T cells.

Here the CDR3 DNA reads TGTGCCTGTGACACGTCTGGGGGACACGCCCGAAGCTCCTGGGACACCCGACAGATGTTTTTC. Its protein product is CACDTSGGHARSSWDTRQMFF. The V call is TRDV2, the J call TRDJ3, with TRDD3 matching over 8 bases. V lost 1 base, J lost 0 bases, and 13 bases stayed unmatched. Germline lookup yields CDR1 GEAIGNYY and CDR2 EKD. This CDR3 region has 21 residues.